Below, 16 T cell receptor beta chains from the same sample are listed, as sequenced in a study of regulatory T cells in long-lasting Graves disease (dated by TCRdb to about 2021). The time point label, read with the paper, signifies: newly diagnosed GD, antithyroid drugs for less than 3 months. For both TCR sequencing and RNA sequencing, RNA was extracted from PBMCs using TRIzol. Library generation was performed with multiplex PCR. Sequencing was performed on an Illumina HiSeq 4000. To build TCR beta libraries, CDR3 regions were amplified by Arm-PCR using iRepertoire HTBI primers. Through fastp at Q25 and MiXCR, TCRdb rebuilt clones from the public reads, retaining in-frame beta chains. Every distinct CDR3 protein forms one entry, paired with its most common genes and DNA. The sample includes some 500,000 distinct CDR3 sequences, with about 14% observed a single time. The ten largest clonotypes hold roughly 10% of the sample.

These data were also filed under a second study, of T cells in Graves' hyperthyroidism and ophthalmopathy.

Source: peripheral blood mononuclear cells (PBMCs), taken at new diagnosis, from a patient treated with antithyroid drugs. The receptors were gathered from a man aged 25-40 years with Graves disease. Donor details come from another sample of the same person, matched by shared clones.

This chain connects TRBV9 to TRBJ1-3; no definite D call. V lost 0 bases and J lost 8, with 9 bases in between. The CDR3 loop spans 13 amino acids. Germline CDR1 and CDR2: SGDLS and YYNGEE. As DNA, the CDR3 is TGTGCCAGCAGCGTAGAAGCCGCCGACACCATATATTTT. Encoded protein: CASSVEAADTIYF.

The sample holds many counts of this clonotype. This sequence joins TRBV12-3 or TRBV12-4 and TRBJ2-7, with TRBD2 matching 10 bases. The CDR3 totals 14 residues. Trimming took 7 bases from V and 1 from J; bases not matched to a gene: 4. CDR3 region: CASTQREGSYEQYF. The CDR3 DNA sequence: TGTGCCAGCACACAGCGGGAGGGATCCTACGAGCAGTACTTC.

This clonotype was seen ten or more times. The chain joins TRBV12-3 or TRBV12-4 to TRBJ2-6; D ambiguous. The CDR3 contains 16 residues. V lost 6 bases, J lost 0 bases, and 12 bases lay in between. CDR3 residues: CASRAPWISGANVLTF. As DNA, the CDR3 is TGTGCCAGCAGAGCCCCGTGGATCTCTGGGGCCAACGTCCTGACTTTC.

This clonotype was seen repeatedly, ten times or more. The chain carries TRBV20-1 and TRBJ2-7, with D perhaps TRBD2 (6 bases). The V gene lost 0 bases and the J gene lost 0 bases, with 12 bases spanning the gap. The CDR3 is made up of 15 amino acids. The germline CDR1 and CDR2 sequences are DFQATT and SNEGSKA (reference sequence). CDR3 in amino acids: CSARDPEGTSYEQYF. The CDR3, as DNA: TGCAGTGCTAGAGATCCGGAGGGGACCTCCTACGAGCAGTACTTC.

This clonotype has at least ten counts. This sequence joins TRBV6-5 and TRBJ2-7, with 10 bases identical to TRBD1. From germline, CDR1 is MNHEY and CDR2 SVGAGI. Unmatched junction bases numbered 5, after V lost 4 bases and J lost 5 bases. The CDR3 has 14 residues. Here the CDR3 DNA reads TGTGCCAGCAGTTGGGGACAGGGGAGTAACGAGCAGTACTTC. Its protein product is CASSWGQGSNEQYF.

A single count supports this clonotype. This may stem from a read error, because a much larger clone lies one nucleotide away. In DNA, the CDR3 is TGTGCCAGCAGCCCCTGGAATGAGCAGTTCTTC. Amino acids: CASSPWNEQFF. The chain carries TRBV6-1 and TRBJ2-5; no reliable D call. The DNA end is more similar to TRBJ2-1, so the J call may be wrong. CDR3 length: 11 amino acids. The germline V gene encodes CDR1 MNHNS and CDR2 SASEGT.

This clonotype was found many times. The chain combines TRBV12-3 or TRBV12-4 with TRBJ2-1; 7 nucleotides match TRBD1. The better agreement between TRBJ2-5 and the DNA end casts doubt on the J call. CDR3 length equals 12 residues. CDR3 sequence (DNA): TGTGCCAGCAGTTGGACAGGAGAGACCCAGTACTTC. It encodes CASSWTGETQYF.

The table lists this clonotype with many counts. The chain combines TRBV6-2 or TRBV6-3 with TRBJ2-1; perhaps D is TRBD1 or TRBD2 (5 bases each). From germline, CDR1 is MNHEY and CDR2 SVGEGT. V lost 10 bases to trimming and J lost 8 bases, with 12 bases between them. This CDR3 region has 11 residues. The CDR3 DNA sequence: TGTGCCACTCACCTGGGGGATGAGCAGTTCTTC. As protein: CATHLGDEQFF.

This clonotype was counted many times. This chain's CDR3 is CASSFLGTGKGETQYF. The CDR3 nucleotides are TGTGCCAGCAGTTTTCTAGGGACAGGGAAAGGAGAGACCCAGTACTTC. The V and J genes are TRBV12-3 or TRBV12-4 and TRBJ2-5, with 9 positions matching TRBD1. V was pared by 3 bases and J by 4 bases, with 9 bases of the junction left unmatched. This CDR3 comprises 16 residues.

This clonotype was seen a handful of times. V usage is TRBV20-1 and J usage is TRBJ2-5, with a weak D call TRBD2 (5 bases). CDR1 is DFQATT and CDR2 is SNEGSKA in the germline V gene (reference sequence). There are 14 residues in the CDR3. With 1 base removed from V and 4 bases from J, the gap between germline ends came to 13 bases. The CDR3 DNA is TGCAGTGCTAGAGGGAGGAGAGGGCGAGAGACCCAGTACTTC. It translates to CSARGRRGRETQYF.

This clonotype was found a few times. The CDR3 sequence is CASSPIPTEQETQYF. As DNA, the CDR3 is TGCGCCAGCAGCCCTATACCGACAGAACAAGAGACCCAGTACTTC. The V and J genes are TRBV5-1 and TRBJ2-5; D possibly corresponds to TRBD1 (5 bases). The CDR3 is made up of 15 amino acids. The V end was cut by 4 bases, the J end by 2 bases, with 15 bases between. Germline V gives CDR1 SGHRS, CDR2 YFSETQ.

This clonotype was observed a handful of times. This chain links TRBV5-6 with TRBJ2-1; D remains ambiguous. Germline V gives CDR1 SGHDT, CDR2 YYEEEE. Trimming pared 0 bases from V and 6 bases from J, leaving 4 bases between. The CDR3 consists of 12 residues. CDR3 loop: CASSLAINEQFF. DNA for the CDR3: TGTGCCAGCAGCTTGGCTATCAATGAGCAGTTCTTC.

Details on this clonotype: A much larger clone sits a single nucleotide away, making a read error possible. The chain is built from TRBV18 and TRBJ1-6, with unresolved D. Looked up from germline, CDR1 is KGHSH and CDR2 is LQKENI. This CDR3 is 13 amino acids long. The CDR3 region has the DNA TGTGCCAGCTCACCTGAGAAGGGATCACCCCTCCGCTTT. Translation gives CASSPEKGSPLRF.

This clonotype turned up a few times. It may be a read error: a sequence one base away is much more abundant. The chain recombines TRBV7-3 with TRBJ2-5, with 9 bases lining up with TRBD1. Germline CDR1 SGHTA, CDR2 FQGTGA. After removal of 5 bases from V and 6 bases from J, the junction contained 7 bases not matched to a gene. This CDR3 spans 14 amino acids. The CDR3 coding sequence is TGTGCCAGCAGCACCACAGGGGGCGGTCAGACCCAGTACTTC. It encodes CASSTTGGGQTQYF.

Ten or more counts support this clonotype. For the CDR3, the DNA is TGTGCCAGCAGGCCTAACAGCGACGAGCAGTACTTC. The encoded protein is CASRPNSDEQYF. The V and J genes are TRBV2 and TRBJ2-7; D is unclear. The CDR3 covers 12 residues. V dropped 6 bases and J dropped 5 bases, with 11 bases sitting between them. Looked up from germline, CDR1 is SNHLY and CDR2 is FYNNEI.

This chain joins TRBV7-6 and TRBJ2-5; the D is unclear. Germline V CDR1 and CDR2: SGHVS, FNYEAQ. The CDR3 runs 14 residues. Trimming shortened V by 1 base and J by 7 bases, and 13 bases separated the two germline ends. The CDR3 DNA is TGTGCCAGCAGCTTAGATTTACGGTCCGGGACCCAGTACTTC. It translates to CASSLDLRSGTQYF.